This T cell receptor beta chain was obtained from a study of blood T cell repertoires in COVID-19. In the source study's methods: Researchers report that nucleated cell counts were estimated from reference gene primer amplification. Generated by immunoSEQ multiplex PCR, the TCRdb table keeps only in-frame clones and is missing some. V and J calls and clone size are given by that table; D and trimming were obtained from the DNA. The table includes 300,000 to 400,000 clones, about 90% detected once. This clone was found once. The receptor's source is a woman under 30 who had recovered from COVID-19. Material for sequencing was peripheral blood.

CDR3 protein: CASSLQASGNTIYF. Written as DNA, the CDR3 is TGTGCCAGCAGCTTGCAGGCCTCTGGAAACACCATATATTTT. The genes are TRBV11-3 and TRBJ1-3, with unresolved D. Germline loops: CDR1 SGHNT, CDR2 YENEEA. V was shortened by 3 bases and J by 0 bases, with 6 bases between the two germline ends. CDR3 size: 14 residues.